This record looks at one T cell receptor (beta chain) sequence and its context. Antigen specificity is unknown. This specimen belongs to a study of early T cells in non-severe SARS-CoV-2 infection. About the study: Sequencing targeted bulk RNA from unsorted whole blood, leaving chains unpaired. Study findings and constraints: VDJdb matches were skewed toward anti-spike CD8 T cell responses.

This CDR3 spans 17 amino acids. Trimming at V came to 3 bases and at J to 5 bases, leaving 9 bases not matched to a gene. CDR1 and CDR2 (germline): SGHAT, FQNNGV. Unique molecular identifiers were added to individual cDNA molecules. TCRdb re-called the 5' RACE reads with MiXCR, one entry per CDR3 protein. The sample consists of over 25,000 distinct CDR3 sequences, roughly 5.4% of them appearing once. This sequence joins TRBV11-2 and TRBJ2-2; 10 nucleotides align to TRBD2. The sequencing input was whole blood. The receptor comes from an adult who was a healthcare worker with PCR-confirmed SARS-CoV-2 infection or an uninfected control (not recorded which). The CDR3 loop is CASSFEMSGLATGELFF. The CDR3 nucleotides read TGTGCCAGCAGCTTTGAGATGTCGGGACTAGCGACCGGGGAGCTGTTTTTT.